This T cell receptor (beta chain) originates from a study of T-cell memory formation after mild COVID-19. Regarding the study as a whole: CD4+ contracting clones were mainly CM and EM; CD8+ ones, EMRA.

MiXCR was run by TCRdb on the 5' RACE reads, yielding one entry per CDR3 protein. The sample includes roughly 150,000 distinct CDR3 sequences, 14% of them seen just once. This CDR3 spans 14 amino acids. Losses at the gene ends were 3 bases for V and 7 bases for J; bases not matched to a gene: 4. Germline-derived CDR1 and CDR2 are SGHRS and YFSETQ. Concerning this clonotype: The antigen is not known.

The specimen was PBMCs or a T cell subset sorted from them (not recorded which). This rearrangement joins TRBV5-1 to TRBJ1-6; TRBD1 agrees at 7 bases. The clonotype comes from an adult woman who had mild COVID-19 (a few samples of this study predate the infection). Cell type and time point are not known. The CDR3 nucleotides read TGCGCCAGCAGCTCCGGACAGGAGAATTCACCCCTCCACTTT. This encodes CASSSGQENSPLHF.